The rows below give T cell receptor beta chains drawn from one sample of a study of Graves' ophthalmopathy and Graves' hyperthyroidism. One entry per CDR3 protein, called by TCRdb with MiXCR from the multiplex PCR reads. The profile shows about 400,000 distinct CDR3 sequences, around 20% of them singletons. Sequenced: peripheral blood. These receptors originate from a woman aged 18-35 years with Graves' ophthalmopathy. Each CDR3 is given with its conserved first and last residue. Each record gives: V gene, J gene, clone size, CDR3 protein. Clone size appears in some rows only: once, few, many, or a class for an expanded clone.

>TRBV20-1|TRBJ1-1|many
CSAKMGQSNTEAFF
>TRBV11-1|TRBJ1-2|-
CASSRIPGDRVIDYGYTF
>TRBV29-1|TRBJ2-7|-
CSVDSLGDRGSYEQYF
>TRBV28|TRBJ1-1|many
CASSRSGVGEAFF
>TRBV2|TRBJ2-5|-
CASTWVGYETQYF
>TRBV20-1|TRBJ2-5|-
CSAAGTEETQYF
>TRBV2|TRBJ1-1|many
CASSPRLLRGFNTEAFF
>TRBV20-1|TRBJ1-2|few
CSARPYGEANYGYTF
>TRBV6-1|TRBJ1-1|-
CASLPPAGAGYEAFF
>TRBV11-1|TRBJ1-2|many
CASSAGTPRSNYGYTF
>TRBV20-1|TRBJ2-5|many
CSAAGTSGQETQYF
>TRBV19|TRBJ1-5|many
CASNRSNQPQHF
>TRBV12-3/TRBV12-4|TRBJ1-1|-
CASSLETAALKAFF
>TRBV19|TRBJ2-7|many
CASSSPGTPYEQYF
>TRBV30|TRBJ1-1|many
CAWSQGDEAFF
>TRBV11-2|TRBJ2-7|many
CASSLEGGRSSYEQYF
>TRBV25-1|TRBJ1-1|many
CASRWGTLLNTEAFF
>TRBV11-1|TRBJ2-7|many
CASSFPRSGTANFYEQYF
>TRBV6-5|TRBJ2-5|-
CASSYSQREDQETQYF
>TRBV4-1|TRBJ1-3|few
CASSQDVGIGNTIYF
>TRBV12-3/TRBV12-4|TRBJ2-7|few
CASSFRQGPYEQYF
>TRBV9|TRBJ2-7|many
CASSVEGGSGTYEQYF
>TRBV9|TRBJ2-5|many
CASSRIGGTLTETQYF
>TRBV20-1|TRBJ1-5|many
CSALARGVDQPQHF
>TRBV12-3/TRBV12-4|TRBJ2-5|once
CATSGIGETQYF
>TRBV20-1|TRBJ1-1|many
CSAKRQLVAFF
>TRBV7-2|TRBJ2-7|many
CASSLVRWTPYEQYF
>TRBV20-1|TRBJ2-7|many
CSARDRGRGGASYEQYF
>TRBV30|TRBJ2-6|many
CAWSVTAANVLTF
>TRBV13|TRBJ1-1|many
CASSSLRSGARNTEAFF
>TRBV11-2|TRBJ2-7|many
CASSLFIAGYPYEQYF
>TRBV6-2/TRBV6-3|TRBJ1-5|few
CASSASGGVSQPQHF
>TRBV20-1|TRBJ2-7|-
CSVGGESGYEQYF
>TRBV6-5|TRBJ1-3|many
CASSYSNRGSSGNTIYF
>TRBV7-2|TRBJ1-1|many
CASSLRARDTEAFF
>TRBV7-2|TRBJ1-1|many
CASSLSWTGGKNTEAFF
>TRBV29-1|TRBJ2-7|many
CSVEDRDRAYEQYF
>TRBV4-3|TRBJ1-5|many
CASSHTGDNQPQHF
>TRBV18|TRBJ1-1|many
CASSPSRVGTEAFF
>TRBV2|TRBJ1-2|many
CASREGGDYGYTF
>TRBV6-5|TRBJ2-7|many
CASSYRWRGQGVANEQYF
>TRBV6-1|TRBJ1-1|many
CASNRVMNTEAFF
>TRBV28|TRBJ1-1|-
CASRNDGNTEAFF
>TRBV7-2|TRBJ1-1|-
CASRAGQGHTEAFF
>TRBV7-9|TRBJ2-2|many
CASSLQAGNTGELFF
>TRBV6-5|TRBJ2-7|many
CASRPPTGKGSYEQYF
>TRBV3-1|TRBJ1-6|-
CASSQDYGPSPLHF